These 23 T cell receptor beta chains were all obtained from the same sample, sequenced in a study of early T cells in non-severe SARS-CoV-2 infection. One entry per CDR3 protein results from TCRdb running MiXCR on the 5' RACE reads. Of some 67,000 distinct CDR3 sequences in the sample, 9% to 10% were seen once. The source material was whole blood, sampled at baseline. These TCRs come from an adult who was a healthcare worker with PCR-confirmed SARS-CoV-2 infection or an uninfected control (not recorded which).

This clonotype was seen a handful of times. The rearrangement joins TRBV21-1 to TRBJ2-7; the table's D call of TRBD1 was not tested on the DNA. TRBV21-1 is annotated as a pseudogene. The CDR3 has 14 amino acids. The DNA of the CDR3 is TGTGCCAGCAGGGACTTGGGACACGTCTACGAGCAGTACTTC. Translated, it gives CASRDLGHVYEQYF.

This clonotype was seen a handful of times. V usage is TRBV9 and J usage is TRBJ2-7; TRBD1 matches 8 bases. CDR3 length equals 16 residues. J lost 3 bases, V lost 0 bases, and 8 bases had no gene match. CDR1 is SGDLS, CDR2 YYNGEE, per germline. The CDR3 DNA sequence: TGTGCCAGCAGCGTAGATGGGACAGGCCATCTCTACGAGCAGTACTTC. This codes for CASSVDGTGHLYEQYF.

The rearrangement joins TRBV28 to TRBJ2-3; 9 bases are a match to TRBD2. CDR1 and CDR2 from the germline V gene are MDHEN and SYDVKM. This CDR3 spans 15 amino acids. J lost 3 bases, V lost 2 bases, and 3 bases had no gene match. CDR3 nucleotides: TGTGCCAGCAGTTTAGTAGCGGGAGATACAGATACGCAGTATTTT. It codes for CASSLVAGDTDTQYF.

This clonotype was observed at least ten times. The chain is built from TRBV5-5 and TRBJ1-2; D gene unclear. Germline loops: CDR1 SGHKS, CDR2 YYEKEE (reference sequence). The CDR3 runs 13 residues. V lost 3 bases to trimming and J lost 8 bases, with 14 bases between them. Here the CDR3 reads CASSSDGLFGYTF. The CDR3 coding sequence is TGTGCCAGCAGCTCGGACGGACTTTTCGGCTACACCTTC.

In this sample, this clonotype turned up many times. CDR3 nucleotides: TGCAGCGTCTCACTCCGGTGGTCGACAGGGACCTACGAGCAGTACTTC. Protein: CSVSLRWSTGTYEQYF. The chain couples TRBV29-1 to TRBJ2-7, with 7 bases identical to TRBD1. Looked up from germline, CDR1 is SQVTM and CDR2 is ANQGSEA. With 6 bases clipped from V and 2 bases from J, the junction kept 16 bases outside the gene matches. The CDR3 is made up of 16 amino acids.

The CDR3, as DNA: TGTGCCAGCTCCGGACTAGCGGGAGGCACCGGGGAGCTGTTTTTT. It translates to CASSGLAGGTGELFF. The V and J genes are TRBV7-2 and TRBJ2-2; TRBD2 agrees at 14 bases. V lost 8 bases, J lost 4 bases, and 3 bases stayed unmatched. Looked up from germline, CDR1 is SGHTA and CDR2 is FQGNSA. The CDR3 runs 15 residues.

This clonotype has more than one count but fewer than ten. The rearrangement uses TRBV7-8 and TRBJ1-1; a possible D gene is TRBD1 (5 bases). The CDR3 loop spans 15 amino acids. From germline, CDR1 is SGHVS and CDR2 FQNEAQ. V was cut by 4 bases and J by 0 bases, with 12 bases left in between. The CDR3 region is CASSSQDTLNTEAFF. In DNA, the CDR3 is TGTGCCAGCAGCTCACAGGATACCCTGAACACTGAAGCTTTCTTT.

The J gene is TRBJ1-2, the V gene TRBV27; 9 bases align to TRBD1. V lost 5 bases, J lost 8 bases, and 6 bases stayed unmatched. Per germline, CDR1 MNHEY and CDR2 SMNVEV (reference sequence). The CDR3 has 13 amino acids. The CDR3 here is CASSGTGQGGYTF. The CDR3 DNA reads TGTGCCAGCAGTGGTACGGGACAGGGCGGCTACACCTTC.

This chain connects TRBV7-2 to TRBJ2-5; D not resolved. V shed 7 bases and J shed 1 base, with 10 bases lying between them. Germline CDR1 reads SGHTA; CDR2 reads FQGNSA. This CDR3 comprises 13 residues. In DNA form, the CDR3 reads TGTGCCAGCACCGATAAGGCCCAAGAGACCCAGTACTTC. Protein sequence: CASTDKAQETQYF. The full variable domain, with the rest looked up from reference TRBV7-2 and TRBJ2-5, is GAGVSQSPSNKVTEKGKDVELRCDPISGHTALYWYRQSLGQGLEFLIYFQGNSAPDKSGLPSDRFSAERTGGSVSTLTIQRTQQEDSAVYLCASTDKAQETQYFGPGTRLLVL.

This clonotype was observed at least ten times. This chain connects TRBV28 to TRBJ2-7; no reliable D call. This CDR3 is built from 9 residues. V lost 8 bases to trimming and J lost 6 bases, with 5 bases between them. Germline V lookup: CDR1 MDHEN, CDR2 SYDVKM. CDR3 in DNA: TGTGCCAGCGGTGTCGAGCAGTACTTC. Amino acids: CASGVEQYF.

This clonotype was picked up a small number of times. The chain uses TRBV6-6 and TRBJ2-7, with a tentative D call TRBD1 (7 bases). The germline V and J ends were trimmed by 4 bases and 1 base, with 17 bases remaining between them. In germline, CDR1 is MNHNY, CDR2 SVGAGI (reference sequence). This CDR3 has 16 amino acids. The CDR3 DNA sequence: TGTGCCAGCAGTTCCACCCTCCAGGGGGGATCCTACGAGCAGTACTTC. Protein: CASSSTLQGGSYEQYF.

At least ten counts were recorded for this clonotype. V usage is TRBV6-2 or TRBV6-3 and J usage is TRBJ1-2; D is ambiguous. The germline V gene has CDR1 MNHEY and CDR2 SVGEGT. There are 13 residues in the CDR3. V lost 5 bases and J 4 bases, leaving 11 bases between the germline ends. CDR3 in amino acids: CASSPGRAYGYTF. As DNA, the CDR3 is TGTGCCAGCAGTCCAGGTCGGGCCTATGGCTACACCTTC.

About this clonotype itself: One end of the junction is discordant with germline, which a read error may explain. The V and J genes are TRBV7-2 and TRBJ1-4; no reliable D call. The CDR3 has 14 amino acids. In germline, CDR1 is SGHTA, CDR2 FQGNSA. This chain's CDR3 is CASSFLTSNEKPFF. The CDR3 nucleotides read TGTGCCAGCAGCTTCCTCACATCTAATGAAAAACCGTTTTTT.

There are a few counts of this clonotype. In DNA form, the CDR3 reads TGCAGTGCTGGGGGCGGGGTCACCGGGGAGCTGTTTTTT. Its protein product is CSAGGGVTGELFF. V and J are TRBV20-1 and TRBJ2-2, with D perhaps matching TRBD1 or TRBD2 (6 bases each). V was cut by 5 bases and J by 4 bases, with 11 bases left in between. This CDR3 contains 13 residues. Germline CDR1 and CDR2: DFQATT and SNEGSKA (reference sequence).

This clonotype was counted a few times. The rearrangement uses TRBV24-1 and TRBJ1-2; D is uncertain. CDR3 length: 13 amino acids. Trimming left V 3 bases short and J 5 bases short, with 9 bases between. The germline CDR1 and CDR2 sequences are KGHDR and SFDVKD. The CDR3 coding sequence is TGTGCCACCAGTGATCCCCACCAGTATGGCTACACCTTC. Encoded protein: CATSDPHQYGYTF.

This clonotype appeared many times. V gene TRBV5-6 combines with J gene TRBJ1-5; D is unresolved. Trimming stripped 2 bases from V and 0 bases from J, with 15 bases between. Germline CDR1 SGHDT, CDR2 YYEEEE. This CDR3 comprises 17 residues. The CDR3 region is CASSLTLQGYSNQPQHF. The CDR3 DNA follows: TGTGCCAGCAGCTTAACGCTACAAGGGTATAGCAATCAGCCCCAGCATTTT.

This clonotype occurred a few times. V and J are TRBV7-9 and TRBJ2-5; 9 positions match TRBD1. This CDR3 spans 15 amino acids. Per the germline V gene, CDR1 is SEHNR and CDR2 is FQNEAQ (reference sequence). V was clipped by 3 bases and J by 1 base; unmatched bases: 3. CDR3 protein: CASSFRTGVQETQYF. CDR3 DNA sequence: TGTGCCAGCAGCTTCCGGACAGGGGTCCAAGAGACCCAGTACTTC.

This clonotype was observed a few times. J is TRBJ2-7 and V is TRBV28, with D unclear. In germline, CDR1 is MDHEN, CDR2 SYDVKM. The CDR3 consists of 13 residues. Trimming removed 6 bases at V and 3 bases at J, with 12 bases between. Here the CDR3 DNA reads TGTGCCAGCAGCCCTGGGCAGCTCTACGAGCAGTACTTC. As protein: CASSPGQLYEQYF.

The table lists this clonotype with a count of one. The genes are TRBV4-2 and TRBJ1-1, with D possibly matching TRBD1 (5 bases). V was shortened by 0 bases and J by 8 bases, with 25 bases between the two germline ends. The CDR3 contains 18 residues. CDR1 LGHNA and CDR2 YNFKEQ come from the germline V gene. The CDR3 DNA reads as TGTGCCAGCAGCCAAGAGACCCAATCTTCGGGGACCCGTTTGGAAGCTTTCTTT. Translated, it gives CASSQETQSSGTRLEAFF.

The chain recombines TRBV11-2 with TRBJ2-7; no reliable D call. In germline, CDR1 is SGHAT, CDR2 FQNNGV. The CDR3 consists of 14 residues. V was cut by 1 base and J by 3 bases, with 10 bases left in between. CDR3 bases: TGTGCCAGCAGCTTAGGAGCCAGAAACTACGAGCAGTACTTC. This encodes CASSLGARNYEQYF.

The table lists this clonotype with a few counts. This chain connects TRBV4-1 to TRBJ2-1; TRBD2 aligns across 10 bases. V was clipped by 7 bases and J by 6 bases; unmatched bases: 9. The CDR3 sequence is 15 residues long. Per germline, CDR1 MGHRA and CDR2 YSYEKL. DNA of the CDR3: TGCGCCAGCAATGGAGCGGGAGGGCCGGTCAATGAGCAGTTCTTC. Protein product: CASNGAGGPVNEQFF.

This clonotype occurred a few times. V usage is TRBV12-3 or TRBV12-4 and J usage is TRBJ2-7; either TRBD1 or TRBD2 may supply D (5 bases each). The CDR3 is 14 residues long. V was trimmed by 2 bases and J by 9 bases, leaving 17 bases between them. Here the CDR3 DNA reads TGTGCCAGCAGTTTACTTCATCAGGGAGCCGGGCAGTACTTC. This translates into CASSLLHQGAGQYF.

This clonotype is judged medium-sized (0.01 to 0.1%). The CDR3 DNA sequence: TGTGCCAGCAGTTTAGGGGGGAGTCAGCCCCAGCATTTT. Translating gives CASSLGGSQPQHF. V is TRBV12-3 or TRBV12-4 and J is TRBJ1-5, with D possibly matching TRBD1 (5 bases). Deletions cut 1 base from V and 6 bases from J, with 7 bases between. There are 13 residues in the CDR3.